The source of this T cell receptor (beta chain) is a study of graft-versus-host responses after intestinal transplantation. Study-level information: Induction using anti-thymocyte globulin, followed by tacrolimus and steroids for roughly 3 years, was given to all recipients.

The study's findings and limits: GvH clones detected in recipient marrow included some appearing first in ileum or blood. Early HvG declines after transplant were associated with peak circulating GvH clone levels. Those patients showing graft-donor T cell macrochimerism displayed high graft-versus-host to host-versus-graft clonal ratios in allografts.

The CDR3 sequence is 15 residues long. With V trimmed by 4 bases and J by 0 bases, 5 bases remained unmatched. Germline V gives CDR1 LGHNA, CDR2 YNFKEQ. With respect to this clone: The target antigen is unknown.

The data were produced by immunoSEQ multiplex PCR, yet TCRdb's version contains in-frame clones alone and is incomplete. Of 45,000 to 60,000 clones listed, about nine tenths are singletons. The V gene is TRBV4-2, the J gene TRBJ2-7, with 8 bases identical to TRBD2. The receptor was derived from a human donor who was the organ donor for an intestinal transplant. The material sequenced was unstimulated CD4+ T cells sorted from spleen or lymph node cells, taken before transplant. The CDR3 nucleotides are TGTGCCAGCAGCCTCCGAGCGGGAGACTCCTACGAGCAGTACTTC. Translating it yields CASSLRAGDSYEQYF.